This is a list of T cell receptor beta chains from one sample in a study of identical twins. TCRdb called the 5' RACE reads again in MiXCR, with one record for every CDR3 protein. This table has 700,000 or so distinct CDR3 sequences, under 9% appearing once. These same records also appear under a second study, on yellow fever vaccine responses in identical twins.

The sample was PBMCs. The source is a young woman in good health. The CDR3 runs from the conserved cysteine through the conserved F or W. D genes are given only for firm matches.

V: TRBV7-8
D: .
CDR3: CASSFRFYNEQFF

V: TRBV20-1
D: .
CDR3: CSASLGGGNQPQHF

V: TRBV28
D: .
CDR3: CASSNPEEFDIQYF

V: TRBV7-9
D: TRBD1
CDR3: CASSSGQGALDIQYF

V: TRBV2
D: .
CDR3: CASIFSLSSYEQYF

V: TRBV28
D: TRBD2
CDR3: CASIFSGSGDAEQFF

V: TRBV5-1
D: TRBD1
CDR3: CASSDPTRDRVATQYF

V: TRBV5-1
D: .
CDR3: CASSLETRDLHGEQYF

V: TRBV9
D: TRBD2
CDR3: CASSDTLNSGEETQYF

V: TRBV5-1
D: .
CDR3: CASSPGERISYEQYF

V: TRBV12-5
D: .
CDR3: CASAMNTEAFF

V: TRBV6-1
D: .
CDR3: CASRPGRGLTDTQYF

V: TRBV28
D: TRBD2
CDR3: CASSFGTRRQTQYF

V: TRBV6-4
D: TRBD2
CDR3: CASRRGLAEDTGELFF

V: TRBV10-2
D: .
CDR3: CASTGLSTTGELFF

V: TRBV7-2
D: TRBD1
CDR3: CASSFQGDRFYEQYF

V: TRBV29-1
D: .
CDR3: CSARDWSSGNTIYF

V: TRBV6-1
D: .
CDR3: CASSPNRGGAGYTF

V: TRBV27
D: .
CDR3: CASSGRFHEQYF

V: TRBV20-1
D: .
CDR3: CSARDMGRPRYEQYF

V: TRBV12-3/TRBV12-4
D: TRBD2
CDR3: CASSLRTSGRKNIQYF

V: TRBV20-1
D: TRBD1
CDR3: CSARVWGQRAYEQYF

V: TRBV5-5
D: .
CDR3: CASLRLGLNDPIYNEQFF

V: TRBV9
D: .
CDR3: CASSLQCYEQYF

V: TRBV7-3
D: .
CDR3: CASSFRMETQYF

V: TRBV5-1
D: .
CDR3: CASSLGQIPSEQYF

V: TRBV20-1
D: .
CDR3: CSAREGGTVRYEQYF

V: TRBV11-2
D: TRBD2
CDR3: CASSQGTSGEREETQYF

V: TRBV29-1
D: TRBD2
CDR3: CSVEGGLAGGRLSYEQYF

V: TRBV20-1
D: .
CDR3: CSARTKRNTGELFF

V: TRBV20-1
D: .
CDR3: CSARALGGGGYTGELFF

V: TRBV15
D: .
CDR3: CATSRDAGWFYEQYF

V: TRBV12-3/TRBV12-4
D: TRBD1
CDR3: CASTPQGIDTEAFF

V: TRBV20-1
D: .
CDR3: CCARELLATRRSSEQFF

V: TRBV6-1
D: .
CDR3: CASRDRGAMGNEQFF

V: TRBV6-1
D: .
CDR3: CASSEREQFF

V: TRBV12-3/TRBV12-4
D: .
CDR3: CASGLGAHYGYTF

V: TRBV7-3
D: .
CDR3: CASSLGARPPQETQYF

V: TRBV12-3/TRBV12-4
D: .
CDR3: CASSFRGLEQYF

V: TRBV20-1
D: TRBD1
CDR3: CSARPGQGADEQYF